The 13 T cell receptor beta chains reported below all come from one sample, sequenced in a study of T-cell reconstitution after alpha-beta-depleted transplantation in children. The authors prepared the TCRbeta library with unique molecular identifiers. TCRdb used MiXCR to reprocess the PCR reads, holding one entry per CDR3 protein. Among some 400,000 distinct CDR3 sequences, around 21% were seen once, and the ten largest hold around 4%. The source was PBMCs from the stem cell graft donor, collected from the stem cell graft. These receptors came from a human donor who donated a stem cell graft to a child with acute myeloid leukemia.

The chain employs TRBV6-1 and TRBJ2-7; D perhaps matches TRBD2 (5 bases). Germline lookup yields CDR1 MNHNS and CDR2 SASEGT. Trimming cost V 6 bases and J 4 bases, with 22 bases left between them. This CDR3 has 16 amino acids. The CDR3 protein is CASSPTGFGTPYEQYF. The CDR3 nucleotides read TGTGCCAGCAGCCCTACGGGATTCGGCACCCCTTACGAGCAGTACTTC.

Here the CDR3 reads CASSLVLGLANNEQFF. In DNA, the CDR3 is TGCGCCAGCAGCTTGGTTTTGGGACTAGCGAACAATGAGCAGTTCTTC. The genes are TRBV5-1 and TRBJ2-1; 10 bases line up with TRBD2. This CDR3 comprises 16 residues. Unmatched junction bases numbered 5, after V lost 0 bases and J lost 5 bases. Germline CDR1 reads SGHRS; CDR2 reads YFSETQ.

This chain connects TRBV5-1 to TRBJ2-5; 7 positions match TRBD2. The germline CDR1 and CDR2 sequences are SGHRS and YFSETQ. The CDR3 runs 14 residues. J gave up 7 bases and V 4 bases, and 10 bases lay outside the gene matches. This chain's CDR3 is CASSGAGVFATQYF. The DNA for the CDR3 is TGCGCCAGCAGCGGGGCGGGAGTCTTTGCGACCCAGTACTTC.

This clonotype was counted between two and nine times. The rearrangement uses TRBV20-1 and TRBJ2-7; 11 bases map to TRBD2. Germline assignment: CDR1 DFQATT and CDR2 SNEGSKA (reference sequence). The CDR3 runs to 14 residues. Trimming took 3 bases from V and 6 from J; bases not matched to a gene: 7. CDR3 residues: CSARSSGRRPEQYF. The CDR3 DNA reads as TGCAGTGCTAGGTCTAGCGGGAGGCGGCCCGAGCAGTACTTC.

The chain carries TRBV7-9 and TRBJ2-1, with a weak D call TRBD2 (5 bases). Germline CDR1 reads SEHNR; CDR2 reads FQNEAQ (reference sequence). V lost 3 bases to trimming and J lost 7 bases, with 13 bases between them. The CDR3 runs to 14 residues. The CDR3 sequence: CASSFDVSENEQFF. In DNA, the CDR3 is TGTGCCAGCAGCTTCGACGTTAGCGAGAATGAGCAGTTCTTC.

The gene calls are TRBV3-1 and TRBJ1-1; D unresolved. Germline lookup yields CDR1 LGHDT and CDR2 YNNKEL (reference sequence). The V end was cut by 4 bases, the J end by 3 bases, with 12 bases between. The CDR3 covers 14 residues. The CDR3 bases are TGTGCCAGCAGCCGAAACAGAGGAGACACTGAAGCTTTCTTT. Translating gives CASSRNRGDTEAFF.

The chain combines TRBV29-1 with TRBJ2-1; 11 nucleotides line up with TRBD2. V trimming: 1 base; J trimming: 3 bases; junction bases outside the gene matches: 2. The CDR3 is made up of 15 amino acids. Germline V gene lookup returns CDR1 SQVTM and CDR2 ANQGSEA. Here the CDR3 reads CSVEGTSGSYNEQFF. The CDR3 DNA reads as TGCAGCGTTGAAGGTACTAGCGGGAGCTACAATGAGCAGTTCTTC.

V and J are TRBV2 and TRBJ2-2; a possible D gene is TRBD1 (6 bases). The length of the CDR3 is 14 residues. Germline CDR1 reads SNHLY; CDR2 reads FYNNEI. V lost 6 bases and J 1 base, leaving 9 bases between the germline ends. The CDR3 spells CASSEGQNTGELFF. The CDR3, as DNA: TGTGCCAGCAGCGAGGGACAGAACACCGGGGAGCTGTTTTTT.

The chain carries TRBV2 and TRBJ1-1, with 7 bases fitting TRBD1. Losses at the gene ends were 0 bases for V and 0 bases for J; bases not matched to a gene: 7. The CDR3 contains 17 residues. Germline V CDR1 and CDR2: SNHLY, FYNNEI. DNA for the CDR3: TGTGCCAGCAGTGAAGCGCTTGGGGACAGCATGAACACTGAAGCTTTCTTT. Translated, it gives CASSEALGDSMNTEAFF.

This rearrangement joins TRBV2 to TRBJ1-5, with D unresolved. CDR1 is SNHLY, CDR2 FYNNEI, per germline. Trimming stripped 4 bases from V and 0 bases from J, with 7 bases between. CDR3 size: 14 residues. CDR3 sequence reads: CASSGSSSNQPQHF. In DNA form, the CDR3 reads TGTGCCAGCAGTGGTTCCAGTAGCAATCAGCCCCAGCATTTT.

Written as DNA, the CDR3 is TGTGCCAGCAGTTACTCCCTGACAGGCCGCCGAGGGGGAAACATTCAGTACTTC. This codes for CASSYSLTGRRGGNIQYF. J is TRBJ2-4 and V is TRBV6-5; a weak D match, TRBD1 (6 bases). CDR3 length: 18 amino acids. The germline V gene encodes CDR1 MNHEY and CDR2 SVGAGI. V was shortened by 0 bases and J by 6 bases, with 21 bases between the two germline ends.

Ten or more counts support this clonotype. At one end the junction does not follow the germline gene, possibly because of a read error. The gene calls are TRBV7-9 and TRBJ2-5; 8 bases line up with TRBD1. CDR3 length equals 14 residues. Germline CDR1 is SEHNR and CDR2 is FQNEAQ (reference sequence). CDR3 in DNA: TGTGCCAGCAGCGTAGCAGGGGGCAGGGAGACCCAGTACTTC. Amino acids: CASSVAGGRETQYF.

This clonotype was picked up a small number of times. This chain joins TRBV20-1 and TRBJ2-7, with 7 bases identical to TRBD2. CDR1 DFQATT and CDR2 SNEGSKA come from the germline V gene (reference sequence). Losses at the gene ends were 6 bases for V and 2 bases for J; bases not matched to a gene: 7. The CDR3 has 13 residues. The CDR3 DNA reads as TGCAGTGCATCCTCGGGAGGACCCTACGAGCAGTACTTC. This encodes CSASSGGPYEQYF.